These T cell receptor beta chains were read from a single sample in a study of blood T cell repertoires in COVID-19. Measured with immunoSEQ multiplex PCR; TCRdb has only the in-frame clones, and not every one. The sample carries some 190,000 clones, 65% to 85% recorded once. The sequencing sample was made of PBMCs or T cells enriched from blood (not recorded which). These receptors were taken from a woman aged 25-40 years who had recovered from COVID-19. Both conserved end residues are part of each CDR3. The order of the fields is J gene, clone size, D gene, CDR3 length, V gene, CDR3 protein, CDR3 DNA. The D gene is left open where the match is weak. Some rows mark clone size as missing; the rest say once, few, many or name a class of expanded clone.

TRBJ1-2 - - 13 TRBV19 CASNTGKNYGYTF TGTGCCAGCAATACAGGGAAGAACTATGGCTACACCTTC
TRBJ1-1 - TRBD1 14 TRBV29-1 CSVYGTGENTDAFF TGCAGCGTTTACGGGACAGGGGAGAACACTGATGCTTTCTTT
TRBJ2-6 - - 18 TRBV28 CASSYGGYPSSGANVLTF TGTGCCAGCAGTTATGGGGGGTACCCATCCTCTGGGGCCAACGTCCTGACTTTC
TRBJ2-3 - - 18 TRBV14 CASSQGFTGTPLADTQYF TGTGCCAGCAGCCAGGGGTTTACCGGGACACCCCTCGCAGATACGCAGTATTTT
TRBJ2-1 - - 14 TRBV19 CASSMELAPNEQFF TGTGCCAGTAGTATGGAACTAGCACCTAATGAGCAGTTCTTC
TRBJ1-6 - TRBD1 16 TRBV15 CATSRDPRTGHSPLHF TGTGCCACCAGCAGAGATCCGAGGACAGGGCATTCACCCCTCCACTTT
TRBJ1-4 few TRBD1 13 TRBV7-3 CASSRDRDGKLFF TGTGCCAGCAGCAGGGACAGGGACGGGAAACTGTTTTTT
TRBJ2-5 - TRBD1 16 TRBV5-4 CASSLAVGQGKETQYF TGTGCCAGCAGCTTGGCCGTAGGACAGGGGAAAGAGACCCAGTACTTC
TRBJ1-1 once - 15 TRBV28 CASSFNLGGGTEAFF TGTGCCAGCAGTTTTAACCTCGGGGGGGGCACTGAAGCTTTCTTT
TRBJ1-5 - TRBD1 15 TRBV5-1 CASSLAEGANQPQHF TGCGCCAGCAGCTTGGCGGAGGGGGCAAATCAGCCCCAGCATTTT
TRBJ1-2 - - 13 TRBV9 CASSVWEGYGYTF TGTGCCAGCAGTGTTTGGGAGGGCTATGGCTACACCTTC
TRBJ1-3 - - 14 TRBV5-5 CASSLTGPGNTIYF TGTGCCAGCAGCCTAACAGGGCCCGGAAACACCATATATTTT
TRBJ1-1 - TRBD1 15 TRBV4-2 CASSQPRGLGTEAFF TGTGCCAGCAGCCAACCCAGGGGGTTGGGCACTGAAGCTTTCTTT
TRBJ2-3 - - 16 TRBV5-4 CASSLAAGTSTDTQYF TGTGCCAGCAGCTTGGCGGCGGGAACTAGCACAGATACGCAGTATTTT
TRBJ2-3 - TRBD2 14 TRBV7-3 CASSSGGGTDTQYF TGTGCCAGCAGCAGCGGGGGGGGCACAGATACGCAGTATTTT